Included here is one T cell receptor beta chain sequence, with context. What it recognizes is unknown. This specimen belongs to a study of T cell responses to AZD1222 COVID-19 vaccine. Study-wide points: Unmutated variant regions reportedly attract nearly half of all spike-specific TCRs. Spike was spanned by vaccine-associated CD4 TCRs, which were dominant at 160-218 and 743-854. Samples come after the peak T cell response, not at day 14. Donors, mostly white British, included more females; clonal diversity was possibly underestimated.

Germline V gene data show CDR1 as SEHNR and CDR2 as FQNEAQ (reference sequence). With 5 bases clipped from V and 10 bases from J, the junction kept 14 bases outside the gene matches. The CDR3 runs 16 residues. Measured with immunoSEQ multiplex PCR; TCRdb has only the in-frame clones, and not every one. The table records 150,000 to 200,000 clones, 80% to 90% of them present only once. The chain recombines TRBV7-9 with TRBJ1-4; 9 bases fit TRBD1. The receptor was derived from an adult in good health. Specimen: peripheral blood, collected on day 0 of AZD1222 vaccination. CDR3 DNA: TGTGCCAGCAGCACTACGCCGATGAGGACAGGGGCAAAACTGTTTTTT. Translation gives CASSTTPMRTGAKLFF.